This T cell receptor (beta chain) was retrieved from a study of T-cell reconstitution after alpha-beta-depleted transplantation in children. TCRbeta library construction was performed incorporating unique molecular identifiers. TCRdb independently ran MiXCR on the PCR reads; one entry per CDR3 protein. This table has about 610,000 distinct CDR3 sequences, 10% to 13% appearing once. Germline lookup yields CDR1 SGHVS and CDR2 FNYEAQ. V gave up 5 bases and J gave up 7 bases; unmatched junction bases: 7. The CDR3 is made up of 15 amino acids. Here the sequenced sample was PBMCs from the stem cell graft donor, taken from the stem cell graft. The clonotype originates from a human donor who donated a stem cell graft to a child with acute myeloid leukemia. The V and J genes are TRBV7-6 and TRBJ2-2, with 10 bases lining up with TRBD1. CDR3 DNA: TGTGCCAGCAGCGTCCTGACAGGGGGCGACGGGGAGCTGTTTTTT. As protein: CASSVLTGGDGELFF. The variable domain in full, completed from reference TRBV7-6 and TRBJ2-2, reads GAGVSQSPRYKVTKRGQDVALRCDPISGHVSLYWYRQALGQGPEFLTYFNYEAQQDKSGLPNDRFSAERPEGSISTLTIQRTEQRDSAMYRCASSVLTGGDGELFFGEGSRLTVL.